This T cell receptor (beta chain) was captured by sequencing in a study of regulatory T cells in long-lasting Graves disease. About the study: Antithyroid drugs had been taken by newly diagnosed Graves' patients for under 3 months.

The CDR3 loop spans 14 amino acids. The germline CDR1 and CDR2 sequences are SNHLY and FYNNEI. V was clipped by 0 bases and J by 2 bases; unmatched bases: 0. As to time point: newly diagnosed GD, antithyroid drugs for less than 3 months. The TCR library used RNA extracted from PBMCs. Study-wide findings and caveats: Blood alone, not thyroid tissue, was studied. Persistent disease exhibited a predilection for TRBV28, TRBJ1-2 and TRBJ2-5.

Construction of the TCR beta libraries employed iRepertoire HTBI primers in conjunction with Arm-PCR of CDR3 regions. A single record per CDR3 protein comes from TCRdb applying MiXCR to the multiplex PCR reads. The table has about 220,000 distinct CDR3 sequences, approximately 18% seen once. The table lists this clonotype with many counts. Its antigen is not identified. These data were also reused for a study on T cells in Graves' hyperthyroidism and ophthalmopathy.

The sequences come from peripheral blood mononuclear cells (PBMCs), collected at new diagnosis, from a patient treated with antithyroid drugs. This sequence was found in a woman aged 25 to 39 with Graves disease. J is TRBJ1-2 and V is TRBV2; 7 positions agree with TRBD1. The CDR3 here is CASSEADRNYGYTF. In DNA, the CDR3 is TGTGCCAGCAGTGAAGCGGACAGGAACTATGGCTACACCTTC.